What follows are 12 T cell receptor beta chains derived from one specimen sequenced in a study of blood T cell repertoires in COVID-19. The method was immunoSEQ multiplex PCR; TCRdb's version includes in-frame clones alone and lacks a portion of them. The repertoire consists of more than 300,000 clones, with 90% to 95% occurring once and the leading ten covering around 4.2%. Input material: PBMCs or T cells enriched from blood (not recorded which). The receptor source for this set is a woman aged 30 to 39 who had been exposed to COVID-19.

The chain has TRBV7-9 and TRBJ2-3, with D tentatively TRBD2 (6 bases). The CDR3 totals 15 residues. V was clipped by 0 bases and J by 2 bases, with 9 bases between them. Germline V lookup: CDR1 SEHNR, CDR2 FQNEAQ (reference sequence). The CDR3 DNA reads as TGTGCCAGCAGCTTAGCGGGGGGTGTCACAGATACGCAGTATTTT. It is translated as CASSLAGGVTDTQYF.

The chain couples TRBV7-9 to TRBJ1-3; TRBD1 might be the D (6 bases). This CDR3 is 15 amino acids long. Trimming removed 2 bases at V and 4 bases at J, with 12 bases between. Germline-derived CDR1 and CDR2 are SEHNR and FQNEAQ (reference sequence). CDR3 in DNA: TGTGCCAGCAGCTTACAGGGGACGAAAGGAAACACCATATATTTT. Translated: CASSLQGTKGNTIYF.

V gene TRBV15 combines with J gene TRBJ2-5, with TRBD2 matching over 11 bases. V lost 1 base and J lost 7; bases outside the gene matches: 5. Germline CDR1 reads LNHNV; CDR2 reads YYDKDF (reference sequence). The length of the CDR3 is 15 residues. In DNA form, the CDR3 reads TGTGCCACCAGCAGAGCCGGGACTAGCGGACGGACCCAGTACTTC. It specifies CATSRAGTSGRTQYF.

This clone was counted between two and nine times. The rearrangement uses TRBV7-9 and TRBJ2-7; 8 nucleotides match TRBD1. V lost 4 bases, J lost 6 bases, and 2 bases stayed unmatched. Germline assignment: CDR1 SEHNR and CDR2 FQNEAQ (reference sequence). The CDR3 loop spans 12 amino acids. CDR3 loop: CASSSDRAEQYF. The CDR3 nucleotides are TGTGCCAGCAGCTCGGACAGGGCCGAGCAGTACTTC.

This clone appeared a single time. The J gene is TRBJ1-2, the V gene TRBV27; 10 bases fit TRBD1. The CDR3 is made up of 14 amino acids. Germline CDR1 is MNHEY and CDR2 is SMNVEV (reference sequence). Trimming took 10 bases from V and 6 from J; bases not matched to a gene: 11. CDR3 protein: CATPTAGTGDGYTF. In DNA, the CDR3 is TGTGCCACCCCAACGGCCGGGACAGGGGATGGCTACACCTTC.

The chain couples TRBV7-2 to TRBJ1-1; 7 nucleotides agree with TRBD1. With 2 bases clipped from V and 6 bases from J, the junction kept 3 bases outside the gene matches. Germline V CDR1 and CDR2: SGHTA, FQGNSA. This CDR3 spans 13 amino acids. As DNA, the CDR3 is TGTGCCAGCAGCTTATCCCAGGGGGCTGAAGCTTTCTTT. This encodes CASSLSQGAEAFF.

The CDR3 loop is CASSYGTGDEQYF. In nucleotides, the CDR3 is TGTGCCAGCAGTTACGGGACAGGGGACGAGCAGTACTTC. This chain joins TRBV6-5 and TRBJ2-7; 10 positions match TRBD1. The CDR3 runs to 13 residues. With 2 bases clipped from V and 5 bases from J, the junction kept 0 bases outside the gene matches. Germline V gene lookup returns CDR1 MNHEY and CDR2 SVGAGI.

The rearrangement uses TRBV4-2 and TRBJ1-4; 10 nucleotides align to TRBD1. CDR1 LGHNA and CDR2 YNFKEQ come from the germline V gene. V lost 3 bases, J lost 2 bases, and 6 bases stayed unmatched. The CDR3 is 17 residues long. CDR3 sequence: CASSQGQGLGTNEKLFF. In DNA form, the CDR3 reads TGTGCCAGCAGCCAGGGACAGGGGTTGGGGACTAATGAAAAACTGTTTTTT.

The J gene is TRBJ1-2, the V gene TRBV7-2, with a possible D match to TRBD1 (6 bases). CDR1 is SGHTA and CDR2 is FQGNSA in the germline V gene. CDR3 size: 14 residues. The ends were cut back, 2 bases at V and 8 bases at J, with 15 bases in the middle. The CDR3 region is CASSLKSVTGGYTF. CDR3 in DNA: TGTGCCAGCAGCTTAAAGAGTGTGACAGGCGGCTACACCTTC.

The chain is built from TRBV5-8 and TRBJ2-4, with unresolved D. Germline V gene data show CDR1 as SGHTS and CDR2 as YDEGEE. There are 16 residues in the CDR3. Trimming stripped 0 bases from V and 6 bases from J, with 16 bases between. The CDR3 is CASSLEASPSGNIQYF. CDR3 DNA sequence: TGTGCCAGCAGCTTGGAAGCGTCACCCTCTGGAAACATTCAGTACTTC.

This clone is a singleton in its sample. The chain employs TRBV6-1 and TRBJ1-2; 7 bases agree with TRBD1. The trim removed 2 bases at V and 6 bases at J, leaving 6 bases unmatched. Germline lookup yields CDR1 MNHNS and CDR2 SASEGT. CDR3 length: 14 amino acids. For the CDR3, the DNA is TGTGCCAGCAGTGAATACGGGACAGCCAATGGCTACACCTTC. It specifies CASSEYGTANGYTF.

This sequence joins TRBV7-2 and TRBJ2-1; TRBD2 aligns across 10 bases. This CDR3 contains 16 residues. V gave up 3 bases and J gave up 10 bases; unmatched junction bases: 12. The germline V gene has CDR1 SGHTA and CDR2 FQGNSA. The CDR3, as DNA: TGTGCCAGCAGCTTCGTCGGGGGGACTAGCGAGAGGGAGCAGTTCTTC. Amino acid sequence: CASSFVGGTSEREQFF. Full variable domain (outside the CDR3, taken from reference TRBV7-2 and TRBJ2-1): GAGVSQSPSNKVTEKGKDVELRCDPISGHTALYWYRQSLGQGLEFLIYFQGNSAPDKSGLPSDRFSAERTGGSVSTLTIQRTQQEDSAVYLCASSFVGGTSEREQFFGPGTRLTVL.